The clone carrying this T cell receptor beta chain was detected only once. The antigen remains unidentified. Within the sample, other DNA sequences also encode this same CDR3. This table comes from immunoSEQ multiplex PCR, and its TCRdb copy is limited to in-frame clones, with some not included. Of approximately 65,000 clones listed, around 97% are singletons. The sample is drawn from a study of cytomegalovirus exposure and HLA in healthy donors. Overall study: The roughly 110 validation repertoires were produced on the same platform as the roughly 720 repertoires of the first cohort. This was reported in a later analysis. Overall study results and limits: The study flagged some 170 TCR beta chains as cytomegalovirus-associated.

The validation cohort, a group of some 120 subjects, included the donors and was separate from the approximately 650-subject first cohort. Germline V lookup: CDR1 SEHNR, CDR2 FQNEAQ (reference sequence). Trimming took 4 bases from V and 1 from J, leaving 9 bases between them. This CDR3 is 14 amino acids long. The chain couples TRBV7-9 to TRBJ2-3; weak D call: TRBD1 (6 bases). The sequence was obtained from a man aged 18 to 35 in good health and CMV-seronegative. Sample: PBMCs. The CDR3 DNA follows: TGTGCCAGCAGCTCACAGGGTGGCACAGATACGCAGTATTTT. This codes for CASSSQGGTDTQYF. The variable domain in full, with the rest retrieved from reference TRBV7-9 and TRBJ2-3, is DTGVSQNPRHKITKRGQNVTFRCDPISEHNRLYWYRQTLGQGPEFLTYFQNEAQLEKSRLLSDRFSAERPKGSFSTLEIQRTEQGDSAMYLCASSSQGGTDTQYFGPGTRLTVL.